The 8 T cell receptor beta chains given below trace back to one sample, sequenced in a study of blood T cell repertoires in COVID-19. Here immunoSEQ multiplex PCR was the method, and the copy in TCRdb shows in-frame clones only, minus some. The table records 200,000 to 300,000 clones, over 75% of them present only once. What was sequenced was peripheral blood. Source of these receptors: a human donor in a cohort sampled during active COVID-19.

The chain combines TRBV28 with TRBJ1-3; 8 bases agree with TRBD1. Losses at the gene ends were 10 bases for V and 4 bases for J; bases not matched to a gene: 6. The CDR3 is made up of 13 amino acids. Per germline, CDR1 MDHEN and CDR2 SYDVKM. The CDR3 region is CAITGGRGNTIYF. The CDR3 DNA is TGTGCCATCACAGGGGGGAGGGGAAACACCATATATTTT.

V and J are TRBV9 and TRBJ2-3; TRBD1 aligns across 7 bases. After removal of 4 bases from V and 4 bases from J, the junction contained 18 bases not matched to a gene. The CDR3 has 18 residues. CDR1 is SGDLS, CDR2 YYNGEE, per germline. CDR3 sequence reads: CASSLRQGWMGVPDTQYF. CDR3 nucleotide sequence: TGTGCCAGCAGCCTCCGACAGGGTTGGATGGGGGTCCCAGATACGCAGTATTTT.

The rearrangement links TRBV10-3 to TRBJ2-1; no firm D call. CDR1 and CDR2 (germline): ENHRY, SYGVKD. V gave up 4 bases and J gave up 3 bases, with 7 bases separating them. The CDR3 is 13 amino acids. The CDR3 region has the DNA TGTGCCATCAGTGTTTCTGTCTACAATGAGCAGTTCTTC. Protein: CAISVSVYNEQFF.

This clone was counted only a few times. V and J are TRBV28 and TRBJ2-7; TRBD1 might be the D (5 bases). V was cut by 7 bases and J by 4 bases, with 8 bases left in between. CDR1 and CDR2 from the germline V gene are MDHEN and SYDVKM. CDR3 size: 11 residues. The CDR3 region is CASTGLYEQYF. The CDR3, as DNA: TGTGCCAGCACAGGGTTGTACGAGCAGTACTTC. Full variable domain (remainder filled in from reference TRBV28 and TRBJ2-7): DVKVTQSSRYLVKRTGEKVFLECVQDMDHENMFWYRQDPGLGLRLIYFSYDVKMKEKGDIPEGYSVSREKKERFSLILESASTNQTSMYLCASTGLYEQYFGPGTRLTVT.

The chain couples TRBV18 to TRBJ1-2; D may be TRBD1 (5 bases). The CDR3 extends over 14 amino acids. Trimming left V 3 bases short and J 5 bases short, with 13 bases between. Germline V gene lookup returns CDR1 KGHSH and CDR2 LQKENI. The CDR3 protein is CASSPGAGRYGYTF. The CDR3 bases are TGTGCCAGCTCACCTGGGGCAGGGCGGTATGGCTACACCTTC.

The gene calls are TRBV24-1 and TRBJ2-2; 7 bases line up with TRBD1. Looked up from germline, CDR1 is KGHDR and CDR2 is SFDVKD. The CDR3 is 15 amino acids. Trimming cost V 5 bases and J 6 bases; bases outside gene matches: 8. The CDR3 bases are TGTGCCACCAGTGGTAGAAACAGGGGTCCCGGGGAGCTGTTTTTT. It yields the protein CATSGRNRGPGELFF.

The gene calls are TRBV6-9 and TRBJ1-1, with 7 bases fitting TRBD1. Germline trimming cut 6 bases from V and 1 base from J; bases unmatched to any gene: 8. The germline gives CDR1 MNHGY, CDR2 SVAAGI. The CDR3 has 15 amino acids. CDR3 sequence (DNA): TGTGCCAGCAGGCCATTAGACAGGGCGAACACTGAAGCTTTCTTT. The encoded protein is CASRPLDRANTEAFF.

In the case of this clone: Other DNA variants within this sample encode the same CDR3. Here the CDR3 DNA reads TGTGCCAGCAGTTACGGGCAGGGCTTCTATGGCTACACCTTC. This gives the protein CASSYGQGFYGYTF. The chain combines TRBV6-2 or TRBV6-3 with TRBJ1-2; D is possibly TRBD1 (5 bases). The germline V and J ends were trimmed by 2 bases and 4 bases, with 11 bases remaining between them. CDR1 is MNHEY, CDR2 SVGEGT, per germline. CDR3 size: 14 residues.